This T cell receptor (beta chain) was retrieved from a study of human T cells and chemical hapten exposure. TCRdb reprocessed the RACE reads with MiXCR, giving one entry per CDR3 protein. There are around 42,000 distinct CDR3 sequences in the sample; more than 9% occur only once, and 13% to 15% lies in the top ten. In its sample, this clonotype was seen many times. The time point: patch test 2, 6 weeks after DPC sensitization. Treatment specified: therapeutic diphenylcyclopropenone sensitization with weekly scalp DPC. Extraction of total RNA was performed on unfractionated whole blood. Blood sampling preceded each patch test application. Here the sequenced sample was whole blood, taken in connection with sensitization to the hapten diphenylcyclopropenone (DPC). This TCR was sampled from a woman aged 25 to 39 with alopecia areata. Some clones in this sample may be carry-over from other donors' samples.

Here the CDR3 DNA reads TGTGCCAGCAGCCAGGACAGGGGTAATGAAAAACTGTTTTTT. Translated: CASSQDRGNEKLFF. The chain is built from TRBV6-6 and TRBJ1-4; 9 nucleotides agree with TRBD1. Germline-derived CDR1 and CDR2 are MNHNY and SVGAGI (reference sequence). The CDR3 length is 14 residues. Trimming cost V 6 bases and J 4 bases; bases outside gene matches: 3.